What follows are 27 T cell receptor beta chains derived from one specimen sequenced in a study of metastatic and nonmetastatic thyroid tumors. TCRdb recomputed clones from the PCR reads via MiXCR. This sample has about 92,000 clones, with 14% to 15% found just once. All patients were treatment-naive before thyroid surgery. Sample: blood. Receptors originate from a female donor with papillary thyroid cancer or a benign thyroid nodule (not recorded which). Some clones in this sample may be carry-over from other donors' samples.

This clone was seen ten or more times. The chain employs TRBV5-1 and TRBJ1-2; 7 nucleotides match TRBD1. The germline gives CDR1 SGHRS, CDR2 YFSETQ. Trimming at V came to 3 bases and at J to 2 bases, leaving 7 bases not matched to a gene. The CDR3 extends over 15 amino acids. This CDR3 reads CASSSGGGQNYGYTF. Here the CDR3 DNA reads TGCGCCAGCAGCTCCGGAGGGGGACAGAACTATGGCTACACCTTC.

A note on this clone: A single base separates this from a much larger clone, so it may be a read error. This chain links TRBV5-6 with TRBJ1-5; D is uncertain. CDR3 length: 14 residues. Germline V lookup: CDR1 SGHDT, CDR2 YYEEEE. The CDR3 here is CASSFGFLGQPHHF. In DNA, the CDR3 is TGTGCCAGCAGCTTTGGTTTTCTCGGTCAGCCCCATCATTTT.

The table lists this clone with many counts. This CDR3 is CASSLEVGNYGYTF. DNA for the CDR3: TGCGCCAGCAGCTTGGAAGTTGGTAACTATGGCTACACCTTC. The chain uses TRBV5-1 and TRBJ1-2; D is unresolved. Germline CDR1 and CDR2: SGHRS and YFSETQ. Trimming left V 0 bases short and J 1 base short, with 7 bases between. This CDR3 comprises 14 residues. Based on the CDR3 plus reference TRBV5-1 and TRBJ1-2, the full variable domain is KAGVTQTPRYLIKTRGQQVTLSCSPISGHRSVSWYQQTPGQGLQFLFEYFSETQRNKGNFPGRFSGRQFSNSRSEMNVSTLELGDSALYLCASSLEVGNYGYTFGSGTRLTVV.

The chain carries TRBV11-2 and TRBJ2-1, with 11 bases that match TRBD2. V shed 9 bases, J shed 14 bases, and the junction held 21 bases outside the gene matches. The CDR3 has 16 residues. The V gene's germline CDR1 is SGHAT and CDR2 FQNNGV. CDR3 nucleotide sequence: TGTGCCAGTAGCCCCTTCTCCGGGAATAGCGGGGGGGTTAAGTTCTTC. Translated, it gives CASSPFSGNSGGVKFF.

The chain couples TRBV4-1 to TRBJ2-1; maybe TRBD2 (6 bases). The germline CDR1 and CDR2 sequences are MGHRA and YSYEKL. The CDR3 sequence is 17 residues long. Deletions cut 6 bases from V and 2 bases from J, with 20 bases between. The CDR3 nucleotides are TGCGCCAGCAGTCGGACCAGCTGGGGGGTCACCTACAATGAGCAGTTCTTC. This translates into CASSRTSWGVTYNEQFF.

This clone has a count of ten or more. The chain couples TRBV6-1 to TRBJ1-5; D unresolved. V dropped 4 bases and J dropped 1 base, with 11 bases sitting between them. The germline CDR1 and CDR2 sequences are MNHNS and SASEGT. This CDR3 comprises 15 residues. CDR3 amino acids: CASSVVQESNQPQHF. DNA for the CDR3: TGTGCCAGCAGTGTAGTCCAGGAAAGCAATCAGCCCCAGCATTTT.

A remark on this clone: A much larger clonotype is one base distant, so this may be a read error. The CDR3, as DNA: TGTGCCAGCAGCTTCTACAGGAGCAATCAGCCCCAGCATTTT. Amino acids: CASSFYRSNQPQHF. The chain is built from TRBV11-2 and TRBJ1-5; maybe TRBD1 (5 bases). Germline values: CDR1 SGHAT, CDR2 FQNNGV. This CDR3 is 14 amino acids long. V lost 3 bases, J lost 1 base, and 7 bases lay in between.

This chain joins TRBV20-1 and TRBJ2-7; the D call may be TRBD1 or TRBD2 (5 bases each). Germline V gene sequence: CDR1 DFQATT, CDR2 SNEGSKA (reference sequence). With 0 bases removed from V and 1 base from J, the gap between germline ends came to 13 bases. The CDR3 contains 15 residues. The chain's CDR3 is CSARDLDGASYEQYF. Written as DNA, the CDR3 is TGCAGTGCTAGAGATCTCGACGGGGCTTCCTACGAGCAGTACTTC.

This clone was recorded many times. The chain employs TRBV3-1 and TRBJ2-1; D is unresolved. The CDR3 is 12 residues long. Germline V gene lookup returns CDR1 LGHDT and CDR2 YNNKEL (reference sequence). Deletions cut 0 bases from V and 15 bases from J, with 12 bases between. The chain's CDR3 is CASSQEGTPAFF. As DNA, the CDR3 is TGTGCCAGCAGCCAAGAGGGAACGCCTGCGTTCTTC.

The table lists this clone with many counts. The chain carries TRBV11-2 and TRBJ2-1; 10 bases fit TRBD2. Germline lookup yields CDR1 SGHAT and CDR2 FQNNGV. There are 16 residues in the CDR3. Losses at the gene ends were 7 bases for V and 6 bases for J; bases not matched to a gene: 12. CDR3 DNA: TGTGCCAGCAACCCCCCGGCTAGCGGGGGTGGCAATGAGCAGTTCTTC. Its protein product is CASNPPASGGGNEQFF.

Many counts were recorded for this clone. The chain couples TRBV6-1 to TRBJ1-5, with D perhaps matching TRBD1 (5 bases). V was shortened by 6 bases and J by 2 bases, with 14 bases between the two germline ends. CDR1 is MNHNS and CDR2 is SASEGT in the germline V gene. This CDR3 has 15 residues. The CDR3 sequence is CASRQDTFGNQPQHF. As DNA, the CDR3 is TGTGCCAGCAGACAGGACACCTTTGGCAATCAGCCCCAGCATTTT.

This clone has at least ten counts. The chain combines TRBV15 with TRBJ2-2; weak D call: TRBD1 (5 bases). CDR3 length: 13 residues. Trimming shortened V by 3 bases and J by 6 bases, and 8 bases separated the two germline ends. Germline CDR1 reads LNHNV; CDR2 reads YYDKDF (reference sequence). The CDR3 DNA sequence: TGTGCCACCAGCAGCAGGGTCGCCGGGGAGCTGTTTTTT. The encoded protein is CATSSRVAGELFF.

This clone has at least ten counts. V gene TRBV7-9 combines with J gene TRBJ2-1; 7 bases match TRBD1. This CDR3 spans 13 amino acids. CDR1 is SEHNR and CDR2 is FQNEAQ in the germline V gene (reference sequence). Germline trimming cut 5 bases from V and 9 bases from J; bases unmatched to any gene: 7. CDR3 in amino acids: CASSRGQVGEQFF. The CDR3 nucleotides are TGTGCCAGCAGCCGAGGACAGGTCGGTGAGCAGTTCTTC.

This clone was counted only a few times. Without the conserved terminal phenylalanine or tryptophan, this CDR3 likely stems from a read error. This chain uses TRBV6-1 with TRBJ2-7, with D uncertain. Germline values: CDR1 MNHNS, CDR2 SASEGT. The CDR3 loop spans 12 amino acids. Trimming stripped 4 bases from V and 6 bases from J, with 10 bases between. The CDR3 sequence: CASSGYWTEQYL. Written as DNA, the CDR3 is TGTGCCAGCAGTGGGTACTGGACCGAGCAGTACCTC.

This clone was seen at least ten times. This sequence joins TRBV27 and TRBJ2-7; D ambiguous. With 5 bases removed from V and 2 bases from J, the gap between germline ends came to 19 bases. The germline V gene has CDR1 MNHEY and CDR2 SMNVEV (reference sequence). The CDR3 runs to 16 residues. The CDR3 DNA follows: TGTGCCAGCAGTATGTTTGCGACAAGAGGAACCTACGAGCAGTACTTC. It codes for CASSMFATRGTYEQYF.

The sample holds many counts of this clone. The rearrangement uses TRBV6-1 and TRBJ2-5; 12 bases match TRBD2. The CDR3 loop spans 17 amino acids. Trimming took 5 bases from V and 4 from J; bases not matched to a gene: 11. CDR1 is MNHNS, CDR2 SASEGT, per germline. The CDR3 reads CASSFRLAGVSGETQYF. CDR3 DNA sequence: TGTGCCAGCAGTTTCCGACTAGCGGGGGTATCCGGAGAGACCCAGTACTTC.

As regards this clone: A much larger clone differs by one base, so this may be a read error. This sequence joins TRBV14 and TRBJ1-1; D possibly corresponds to TRBD1 (6 bases). The CDR3 runs to 14 residues. Per the germline V gene, CDR1 is SGHDN and CDR2 is FVKESK. V lost 7 bases, J lost 1 base, and 13 bases lay in between. The CDR3 DNA reads TGTGCCAGCATCCCGAGGACAGAGAACACTGAAGCTTTCTTT. Its protein product is CASIPRTENTEAFF.

This clone was recorded once. The CDR3 ends on some other residue instead of the conserved phenylalanine or tryptophan, so this is likely a read error. This chain connects TRBV20-1 to TRBJ2-4; 8 bases line up with TRBD2. Trimming cost V 3 bases and J 10 bases; bases outside gene matches: 11. Germline V gives CDR1 DFQATT, CDR2 SNEGSKA (reference sequence). The CDR3 is made up of 14 amino acids. The CDR3 is CSASPGGGPGIQYS. In nucleotides, the CDR3 is TGCAGTGCTAGCCCCGGCGGGGGGCCTGGAATTCAGTACTCC.

In its sample, this clone was seen many times. The CDR3: CASSFLESNEQFF. The CDR3 DNA follows: TGTGCCAGCAGCTTTCTAGAATCCAATGAGCAGTTCTTC. The chain recombines TRBV3-1 with TRBJ2-1; no firm D call. This CDR3 spans 13 amino acids. Trimming cost V 5 bases and J 6 bases, with 11 bases left between them. The V gene's germline CDR1 is LGHDT and CDR2 YNNKEL (reference sequence).

This clone was detected ten times or more. This chain uses TRBV7-8 with TRBJ2-7; no definite D call. Germline CDR1 reads SGHVS; CDR2 reads FQNEAQ. The CDR3 runs 13 residues. Between the trimmed V and J ends, which lost 5 bases and 0 bases, there was a span of 8 bases. This CDR3 reads CASSPGLSYEQYF. As DNA, the CDR3 is TGTGCCAGCAGCCCCGGGCTCTCCTACGAGCAGTACTTC.

This clone was seen repeatedly, ten times or more. The genes are TRBV28 and TRBJ1-2, with 8 bases identical to TRBD1. V shed 6 bases and J 6 bases; nucleotides not matched to a gene: 3. The CDR3 spans 12 residues. CDR1 is MDHEN and CDR2 is SYDVKM in the germline V gene. CDR3 nucleotide sequence: TGTGCCAGCAGCCTGACAGGGGATGGCTACACCTTC. Translating gives CASSLTGDGYTF.

This clone was observed at least ten times. The chain carries TRBV4-1 and TRBJ2-7; possibly TRBD1 for D (6 bases). The germline V gene encodes CDR1 MGHRA and CDR2 YSYEKL. The CDR3 has 17 amino acids. The V and J ends lost 2 bases and 3 bases respectively, with 20 bases between them. The CDR3 spells CASSQIMRQAAFYEQYF. For the CDR3, the DNA is TGCGCCAGCAGCCAAATAATGAGACAGGCAGCCTTCTACGAGCAGTACTTC.

This clone was seen many times. The rearrangement joins TRBV5-6 to TRBJ1-1, with D unresolved. This CDR3 spans 12 amino acids. Germline lookup yields CDR1 SGHDT and CDR2 YYEEEE. Trimming pared 0 bases from V and 4 bases from J, leaving 4 bases between. CDR3 sequence reads: CASSLAATEAFF. CDR3 in DNA: TGTGCCAGCAGCTTGGCCGCCACTGAAGCTTTCTTT.

This clone came up many times. The CDR3 is CSARDSGGTGYGYTF. In DNA, the CDR3 is TGCAGTGCTAGAGATAGTGGGGGGACAGGGTATGGCTACACCTTC. V is TRBV20-1 and J is TRBJ1-2; 9 positions agree with TRBD1. Trimming removed 0 bases from V and 5 bases from J; junction bases left unmatched: 7. Germline V gene lookup returns CDR1 DFQATT and CDR2 SNEGSKA (reference sequence). There are 15 residues in the CDR3.

This clone was seen repeatedly, ten times or more. V usage is TRBV28 and J usage is TRBJ1-1; 7 bases agree with TRBD1. V lost 2 bases and J lost 2; bases outside the gene matches: 8. This CDR3 is 16 amino acids long. Germline CDR1 MDHEN, CDR2 SYDVKM. In DNA form, the CDR3 reads TGTGCCAGCAGTTTACCCGTGACAGGGCCAAACACTGAAGCTTTCTTT. Its protein product is CASSLPVTGPNTEAFF.

This clone appeared many times. The chain employs TRBV2 and TRBJ1-1, with a possible D match to TRBD1 (5 bases). This CDR3 contains 14 residues. Germline V gene data show CDR1 as SNHLY and CDR2 as FYNNEI. With 5 bases removed from V and 8 bases from J, the gap between germline ends came to 18 bases. DNA of the CDR3: TGTGCCAGCAGTCCAGCAGTAGGGACTTACGAAGCTTTCTTT. This sequence encodes CASSPAVGTYEAFF.

This clone has a count of ten or more. This chain connects TRBV6-1 to TRBJ2-3; maybe TRBD1 (6 bases). This CDR3 contains 15 residues. V was trimmed by 1 base and J by 3 bases, leaving 11 bases between them. Looked up from germline, CDR1 is MNHNS and CDR2 is SASEGT. In DNA, the CDR3 is TGTGCCAGCAGTGAAGAGGGGGTTGTTACAGATACGCAGTATTTT. Its protein product is CASSEEGVVTDTQYF.